Sequencing of this TCR beta chain was carried out in a study of beta chain features in type 1 diabetes. Whole-study results and caveats: Comparison showed that naive, central memory and Treg TCRB repertoires appeared more similar among patients than among healthy donors.

This clone was seen a handful of times. Its antigen is not known. Expressed TCRB transcripts were sequenced because the isolated RNA had all been reverse transcribed beforehand. The data were produced by immunoSEQ multiplex PCR, yet TCRdb's version contains in-frame clones alone and is incomplete. This sample carries roughly 130,000 clones, around a tenth of them seen once, and the ten largest clones take around 0.68%. V lost 1 base to trimming and J lost 2 bases; unmatched junction nucleotides: 4. CDR3 length: 16 amino acids. CDR1 SGHVS and CDR2 FQNEAQ come from the germline V gene. The genes are TRBV7-8 and TRBJ2-1; 8 bases match TRBD1. The origin of this receptor is a man between 18 and 35 years old in good health. The sample taken for sequencing was central memory CD4+ T cells from blood. The DNA for the CDR3 is TGTGCCAGCAGCTTAGAAGGCAGGGGGCCCTACAATGAGCAGTTCTTC. Protein: CASSLEGRGPYNEQFF.